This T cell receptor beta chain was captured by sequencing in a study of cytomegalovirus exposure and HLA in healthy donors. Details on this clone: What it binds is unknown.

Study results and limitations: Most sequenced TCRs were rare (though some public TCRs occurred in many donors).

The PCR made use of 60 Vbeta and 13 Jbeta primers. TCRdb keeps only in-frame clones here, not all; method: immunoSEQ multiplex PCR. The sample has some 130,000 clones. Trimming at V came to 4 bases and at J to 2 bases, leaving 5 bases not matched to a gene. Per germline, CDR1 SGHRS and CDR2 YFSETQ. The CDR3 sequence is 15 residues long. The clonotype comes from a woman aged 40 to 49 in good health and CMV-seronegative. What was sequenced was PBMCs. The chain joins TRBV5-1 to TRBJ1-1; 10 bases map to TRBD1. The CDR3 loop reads CASSGGTGENTEAFF. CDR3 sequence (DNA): TGCGCCAGCAGCGGAGGGACAGGGGAAAACACTGAAGCTTTCTTT.